This TCR beta chain comes out of a study of CD8 T cells in ankylosing spondylitis. The germline gives CDR1 SGHRS, CDR2 YFSETQ. The trim removed 0 bases at V and 3 bases at J, leaving 0 bases unmatched. The length of the CDR3 is 14 residues. This clonotype was recorded many times. A single record per CDR3 protein comes from TCRdb applying MiXCR to the 5' RACE reads. Here the sample spans approximately 210,000 distinct CDR3 sequences, roughly 13% being singletons. The specimen was blood, either unsorted or a sorted T cell fraction (not recorded which). The chain links TRBV5-1 to TRBJ1-2; 9 bases align to TRBD1. This receptor was taken from a male donor with ankylosing spondylitis or in good health (not recorded which). For the CDR3, the DNA is TGCGCCAGCAGCTTGGGACAGGGGGACTATGGCTACACCTTC. As protein: CASSLGQGDYGYTF. The full variable domain, its missing parts supplied by reference TRBV5-1 and TRBJ1-2, is KAGVTQTPRYLIKTRGQQVTLSCSPISGHRSVSWYQQTPGQGLQFLFEYFSETQRNKGNFPGRFSGRQFSNSRSEMNVSTLELGDSALYLCASSLGQGDYGYTFGSGTRLTVV.